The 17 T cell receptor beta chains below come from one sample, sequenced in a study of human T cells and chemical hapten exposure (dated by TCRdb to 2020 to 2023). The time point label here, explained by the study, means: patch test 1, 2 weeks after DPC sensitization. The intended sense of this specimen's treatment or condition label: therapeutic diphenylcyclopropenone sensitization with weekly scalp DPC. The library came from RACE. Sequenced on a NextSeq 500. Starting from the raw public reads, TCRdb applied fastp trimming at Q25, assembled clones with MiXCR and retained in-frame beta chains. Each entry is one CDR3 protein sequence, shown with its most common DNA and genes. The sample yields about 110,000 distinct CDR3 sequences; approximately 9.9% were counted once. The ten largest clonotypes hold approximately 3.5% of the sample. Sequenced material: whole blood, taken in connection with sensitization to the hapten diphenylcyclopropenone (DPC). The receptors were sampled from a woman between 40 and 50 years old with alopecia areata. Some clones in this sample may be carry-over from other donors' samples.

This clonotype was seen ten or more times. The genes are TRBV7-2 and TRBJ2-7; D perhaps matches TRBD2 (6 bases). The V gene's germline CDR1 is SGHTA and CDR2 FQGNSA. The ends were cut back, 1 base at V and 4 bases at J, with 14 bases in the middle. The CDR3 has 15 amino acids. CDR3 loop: CASSLEEGPEYEQYF. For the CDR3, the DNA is TGTGCCAGCAGCTTAGAGGAGGGGCCGGAATACGAGCAGTACTTC.

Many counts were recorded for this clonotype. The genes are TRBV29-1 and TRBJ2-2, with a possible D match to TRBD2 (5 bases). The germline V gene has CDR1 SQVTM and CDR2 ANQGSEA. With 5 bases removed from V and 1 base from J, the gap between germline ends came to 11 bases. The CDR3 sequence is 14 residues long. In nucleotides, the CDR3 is TGCAGCGTTAGGTTAGGACTGAACACCGGGGAGCTGTTTTTT. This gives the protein CSVRLGLNTGELFF.

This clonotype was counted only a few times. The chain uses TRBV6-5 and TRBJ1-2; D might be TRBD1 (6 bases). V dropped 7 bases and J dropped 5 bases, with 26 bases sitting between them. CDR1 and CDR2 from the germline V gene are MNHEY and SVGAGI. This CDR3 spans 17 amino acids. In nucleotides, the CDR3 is TGTGCCAGCAAGCTAGACAGGCGGTATCCTCCTCAATATGGCTACACCTTC. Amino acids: CASKLDRRYPPQYGYTF.

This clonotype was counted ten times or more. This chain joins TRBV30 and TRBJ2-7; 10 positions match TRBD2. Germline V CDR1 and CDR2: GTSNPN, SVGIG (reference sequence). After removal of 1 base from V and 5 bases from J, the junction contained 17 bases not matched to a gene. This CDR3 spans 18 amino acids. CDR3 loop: CAWSGPPRLAGAGDEQYF. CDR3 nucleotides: TGTGCCTGGAGTGGTCCCCCTCGGCTAGCGGGAGCAGGGGACGAGCAGTACTTC.

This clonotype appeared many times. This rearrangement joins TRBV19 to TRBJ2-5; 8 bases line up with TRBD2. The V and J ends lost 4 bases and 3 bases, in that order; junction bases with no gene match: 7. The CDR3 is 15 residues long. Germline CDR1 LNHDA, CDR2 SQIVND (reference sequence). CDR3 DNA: TGTGCCAGTAGTACGGGGGGGCTATGGAAAGAGACCCAGTACTTC. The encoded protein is CASSTGGLWKETQYF.

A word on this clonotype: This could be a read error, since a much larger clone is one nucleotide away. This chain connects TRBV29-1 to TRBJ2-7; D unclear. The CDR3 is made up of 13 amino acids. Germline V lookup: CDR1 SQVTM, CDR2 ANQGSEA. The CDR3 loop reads CSVEAGTSYEQNF. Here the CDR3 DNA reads TGCAGCGTTGAAGCAGGCACCTCCTACGAGCAGAACTTC.

This CDR3 reads CASSSSLAGGGADTQYF. The CDR3, as DNA: TGCGCCAGCAGCTCCTCACTAGCGGGGGGCGGGGCAGATACGCAGTATTTT. The V and J genes are TRBV4-3 and TRBJ2-3; 12 nucleotides agree with TRBD2. Germline lookup yields CDR1 LGHNA and CDR2 YSLEER. The CDR3 is made up of 17 amino acids. The junction had 10 bases not matched to a gene; V was cut back by 5 bases and J by 4 bases.

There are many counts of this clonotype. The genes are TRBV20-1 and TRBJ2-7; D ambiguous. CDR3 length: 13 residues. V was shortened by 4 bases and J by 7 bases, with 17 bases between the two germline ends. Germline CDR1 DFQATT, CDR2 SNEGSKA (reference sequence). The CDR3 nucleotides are TGCAGTGCTAAAGCCCGGGCCCCGGAGGAGCAGTACTTC. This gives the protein CSAKARAPEEQYF.

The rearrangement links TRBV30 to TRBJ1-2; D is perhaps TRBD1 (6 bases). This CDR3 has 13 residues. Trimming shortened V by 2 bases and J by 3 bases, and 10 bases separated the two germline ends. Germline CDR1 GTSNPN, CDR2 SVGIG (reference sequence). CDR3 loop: CAWSLTGHYGYTF. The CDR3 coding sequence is TGTGCCTGGAGTCTAACAGGGCACTATGGCTACACCTTC.

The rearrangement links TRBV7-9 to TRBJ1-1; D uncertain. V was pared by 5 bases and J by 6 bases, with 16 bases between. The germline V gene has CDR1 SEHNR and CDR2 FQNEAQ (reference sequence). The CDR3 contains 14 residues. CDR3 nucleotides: TGTGCCAGCAGCCCGCCGACCGTCTGGTCTGAAGCTTTCTTT. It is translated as CASSPPTVWSEAFF. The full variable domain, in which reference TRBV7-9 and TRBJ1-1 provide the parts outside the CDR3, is DTGVSQNPRHKITKRGQNVTFRCDPISEHNRLYWYRQTLGQGPEFLTYFQNEAQLEKSRLLSDRFSAERPKGSFSTLEIQRTEQGDSAMYLCASSPPTVWSEAFFGQGTRLTVV.

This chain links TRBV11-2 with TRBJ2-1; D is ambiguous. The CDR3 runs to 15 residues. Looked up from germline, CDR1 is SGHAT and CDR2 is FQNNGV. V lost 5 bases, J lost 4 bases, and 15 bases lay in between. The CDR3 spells CASSPSPKFYNEQFF. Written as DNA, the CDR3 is TGTGCCAGCAGCCCGTCGCCTAAATTTTACAATGAGCAGTTCTTC.

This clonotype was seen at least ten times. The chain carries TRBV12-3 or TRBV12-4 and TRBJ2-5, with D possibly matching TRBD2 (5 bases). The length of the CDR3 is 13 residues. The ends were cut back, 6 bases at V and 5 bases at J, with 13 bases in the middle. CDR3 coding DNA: TGTGCCAGCAGCGGCGGGCCCGGGGAGACCCAGTACTTC. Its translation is CASSGGPGETQYF.

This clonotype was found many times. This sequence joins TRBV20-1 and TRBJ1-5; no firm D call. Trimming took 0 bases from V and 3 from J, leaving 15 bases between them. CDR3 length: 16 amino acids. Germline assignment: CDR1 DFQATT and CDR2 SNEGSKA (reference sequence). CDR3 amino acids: CSARDPLAGDNQPQHF. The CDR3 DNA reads TGCAGTGCTAGAGACCCCCTAGCAGGCGACAATCAGCCCCAGCATTTT.

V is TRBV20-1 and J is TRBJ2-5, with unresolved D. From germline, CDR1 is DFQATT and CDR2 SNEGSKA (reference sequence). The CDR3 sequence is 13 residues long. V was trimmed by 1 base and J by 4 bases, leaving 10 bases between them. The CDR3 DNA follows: TGCAGTGCTAGAGTTCTTGCCGGAGAGACCCAGTACTTC. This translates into CSARVLAGETQYF.

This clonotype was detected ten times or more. In DNA, the CDR3 is TGTGCCAGCAGTGAAGCCCCCTTTCCCCCCGATGAGCAGTTCTTC. Amino acid sequence: CASSEAPFPPDEQFF. J is TRBJ2-1 and V is TRBV2; the D is unclear. Germline assignment: CDR1 SNHLY and CDR2 FYNNEI. Deletions cut 0 bases from V and 8 bases from J, with 14 bases between. This CDR3 contains 15 residues.

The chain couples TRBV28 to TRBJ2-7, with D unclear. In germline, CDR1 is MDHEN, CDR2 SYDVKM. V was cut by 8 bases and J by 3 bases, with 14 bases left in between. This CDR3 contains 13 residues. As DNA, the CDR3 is TGTGCCAGCTCGAACCCCGTGTACTACGAGCAGTACTTC. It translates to CASSNPVYYEQYF.

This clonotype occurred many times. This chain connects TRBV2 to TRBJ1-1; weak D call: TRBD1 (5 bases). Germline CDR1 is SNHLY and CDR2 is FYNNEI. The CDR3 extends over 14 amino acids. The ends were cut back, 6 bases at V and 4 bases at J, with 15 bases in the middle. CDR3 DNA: TGTGCCAGCAGCCAACTTCAGGGTGCCACTGAAGCTTTCTTT. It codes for CASSQLQGATEAFF.